The next 21 T cell receptor beta chains were all read from a single sample in a study of preoperative IRX-2 immunotherapy in early breast cancer. Treatment noted: preoperative locoregional IRX-2 cytokine immunotherapy. Data came from immunoSEQ multiplex PCR; TCRdb stores just in-frame clones and leaves some out. The sample includes about 19,000 clones, around 81% of them seen just once. The sequenced sample was lymph node tissue, obtained after IRX-2 immunotherapy. The receptors were gathered from a human donor with breast cancer.

The chain joins TRBV15 to TRBJ2-7; D possibly corresponds to TRBD2 (5 bases). This CDR3 is built from 14 residues. The germline CDR1 and CDR2 sequences are LNHNV and YYDKDF (reference sequence). V lost 5 bases and J 5 bases, leaving 16 bases between the germline ends. The CDR3 sequence is CATSVRVPPDEQYF. CDR3 in DNA: TGTGCCACCAGCGTGCGGGTCCCACCCGACGAGCAGTACTTC.

This chain joins TRBV13 and TRBJ2-4; 10 bases line up with TRBD1. The CDR3 sequence is 14 residues long. Trimming took 5 bases from V and 5 from J; bases not matched to a gene: 3. The germline gives CDR1 PRHDT, CDR2 FYEKMQ (reference sequence). CDR3 bases: TGTGCCAGCAGCGCCGGGACAGGGGAAAACATTCAGTACTTC. Its translation is CASSAGTGENIQYF. The entire variable domain, with the rest obtained from reference TRBV13 and TRBJ2-4, is as follows: AAGVIQSPRHLIKEKRETATLKCYPIPRHDTVYWYQQGPGQDPQFLISFYEKMQSDKGSIPDRFSAQQFSDYHSELNMSSLELGDSALYFCASSAGTGENIQYFGAGTRLSVL.

The genes are TRBV15 and TRBJ1-4, with 9 bases that match TRBD1. Germline V gives CDR1 LNHNV, CDR2 YYDKDF (reference sequence). This CDR3 has 16 amino acids. The V gene end was trimmed by 3 bases and the J gene end by 7 bases; junction bases not matched to a gene: 9. The CDR3 DNA sequence: TGTGCCACCAGCAGGAACCCGGGACAGGGTTTTGAAAAACTGTTTTTT. Amino acids: CATSRNPGQGFEKLFF.

This chain uses TRBV6-8 with TRBJ1-2; D unresolved. V gave up 5 bases and J gave up 5 bases, with 15 bases separating them. The germline CDR1 and CDR2 sequences are MNHGY and SAAAGT. The CDR3 contains 14 residues. The CDR3 DNA reads as TGTGCCAGCAGTGGAAATGATCTTGGGTATGGCTACACCTTC. Protein product: CASSGNDLGYGYTF.

The rearrangement uses TRBV4-1 and TRBJ1-1; D not resolved. V lost 0 bases to trimming and J lost 10 bases, with 15 bases between them. The CDR3 consists of 14 residues. Germline CDR1 is MGHRA and CDR2 is YSYEKL. The CDR3 nucleotides are TGCGCCAGCAGCCAAGACGGAACGGGTCCCGGAGCTTTCTTT. It yields the protein CASSQDGTGPGAFF.

This sequence joins TRBV27 and TRBJ2-7; 10 bases agree with TRBD2. V was clipped by 2 bases and J by 3 bases; unmatched bases: 4. This CDR3 region has 15 residues. Per germline, CDR1 MNHEY and CDR2 SMNVEV (reference sequence). As DNA, the CDR3 is TGTGCCAGCAGTTTAAAAGCGGGGGGGAACTACGAGCAGTACTTC. This codes for CASSLKAGGNYEQYF.

The chain employs TRBV6-8 and TRBJ1-2; D is ambiguous. CDR3 length: 14 amino acids. CDR1 is MNHGY, CDR2 SAAAGT, per germline. Trimming left V 2 bases short and J 7 bases short, with 14 bases between. DNA for the CDR3: TGTGCCAGCAGTTACAGTCCCCTCCACCGTGGCTACACCTTC. This gives the protein CASSYSPLHRGYTF.

The V gene is TRBV11-3, the J gene TRBJ2-4, with a possible D match to TRBD1 (6 bases). Germline V gene lookup returns CDR1 SGHNT and CDR2 YENEEA. This CDR3 spans 14 amino acids. Trimming left V 5 bases short and J 9 bases short, with 17 bases between. CDR3 in amino acids: CASSLDGTYAIQYF. The CDR3 DNA sequence: TGTGCCAGCAGCCTCGACGGGACATATGCCATTCAGTACTTC. The entire variable domain, with the rest obtained from reference TRBV11-3 and TRBJ2-4, is as follows: EAGVVQSPRYKIIEKKQPVAFWCNPISGHNTLYWYLQNLGQGPELLIRYENEEAVDDSQLPKDRFSAERLKGVDSTLKIQPAELGDSAVYLCASSLDGTYAIQYFGAGTRLSVL.

The chain couples TRBV6-8 to TRBJ1-2; possible D gene TRBD1, 6 bases. From germline, CDR1 is MNHGY and CDR2 SAAAGT. The V and J ends lost 1 base and 4 bases respectively, with 13 bases between them. There are 15 residues in the CDR3. The CDR3 region has the DNA TGTGCCAGCAGTTACTGGGGGCCACCATCCTATGGCTACACCTTC. Protein product: CASSYWGPPSYGYTF.

The J gene is TRBJ1-5, the V gene TRBV6-8; TRBD1 matches 8 bases. The CDR3 runs to 15 residues. V shed 2 bases and J 5 bases; nucleotides not matched to a gene: 5. In germline, CDR1 is MNHGY, CDR2 SAAAGT. CDR3 sequence (DNA): TGTGCCAGCAGTTACCTCAGGGGGCGCGATCAGCCCCAGCATTTT. This encodes CASSYLRGRDQPQHF.

The chain uses TRBV18 and TRBJ2-7, with TRBD2 matching 8 bases. This CDR3 has 13 residues. Germline lookup yields CDR1 KGHSH and CDR2 LQKENI. The V segment lost 6 bases and the J segment 2 bases; nucleotides outside the gene matches: 3. This CDR3 reads CASSSGLAYEQYF. The CDR3 nucleotides read TGTGCCAGCTCCTCGGGACTAGCCTACGAGCAGTACTTC.

The CDR3 loop is CASGGERGSRGTETQYF. The CDR3, as DNA: TGTGCCAGCGGTGGGGAGCGGGGGTCCAGGGGAACGGAGACCCAGTACTTC. This chain links TRBV19 with TRBJ2-5; TRBD2 aligns across 8 bases. Germline CDR1 is LNHDA and CDR2 is SQIVND (reference sequence). The CDR3 length is 17 residues. The ends lost 9 bases at V and 5 bases at J; junction bases unmatched: 20.

The V and J genes are TRBV11-3 and TRBJ1-1; no clear D gene. Trimming removed 5 bases from V and 1 base from J, with 11 bases in between. This CDR3 comprises 14 residues. The germline V gene has CDR1 SGHNT and CDR2 YENEEA. Here the CDR3 reads CASSPGYGNTEAFF. The CDR3 coding sequence is TGTGCCAGCAGCCCCGGGTATGGGAACACTGAAGCTTTCTTT.

The chain joins TRBV6-8 to TRBJ2-7; D is unclear. Germline CDR1 is MNHGY and CDR2 is SAAAGT. Trimming removed 5 bases from V and 1 base from J, with 21 bases in between. This CDR3 has 17 residues. In DNA form, the CDR3 reads TGTGCCAGCAGTCGAGGTCAATCGGGCTTAAGGTCCTACGAGCAGTACTTC. This encodes CASSRGQSGLRSYEQYF.

The chain employs TRBV10-2 and TRBJ2-7; D remains unclear. Germline CDR1 reads WSHSY; CDR2 reads SAAADI. The V and J ends lost 4 bases and 5 bases respectively, with 9 bases between them. The CDR3 consists of 12 residues. This CDR3 is CASSGLGNEQYF. CDR3 coding DNA: TGCGCCAGCAGTGGGTTGGGGAACGAGCAGTACTTC.

This chain connects TRBV23-1 to TRBJ2-5, with 9 bases fitting TRBD1. TRBV23-1 is labeled an ORF, and its function is uncertain. The CDR3 has 17 amino acids. With V trimmed by 6 bases and J by 0 bases, 11 bases remained unmatched. The CDR3 here is CASSQPGQGRHQETQYF. CDR3 nucleotide sequence: TGCGCCAGCAGCCAGCCAGGACAGGGGAGGCACCAAGAGACCCAGTACTTC.

This clone was seen a handful of times. The chain carries TRBV18 and TRBJ2-2; D is uncertain. The CDR3 is 14 residues long. Germline-derived CDR1 and CDR2 are KGHSH and LQKENI. V lost 6 bases and J 1 base, leaving 9 bases between the germline ends. The chain's CDR3 is CASSQAQNTGELFF. The CDR3 coding sequence is TGTGCCAGCTCGCAAGCTCAGAACACCGGGGAGCTGTTTTTT.

This clone was recorded a few times. The chain recombines TRBV12-5 with TRBJ2-7, with a tentative D call TRBD1 (6 bases). The CDR3 extends over 18 amino acids. Germline V gives CDR1 LGHNT, CDR2 FRNRAP. V lost 0 bases and J 2 bases, leaving 20 bases between the germline ends. The CDR3 sequence is CASGLVSSGTTTPYEQYF. In nucleotides, the CDR3 is TGTGCTAGTGGTTTGGTCTCATCCGGGACAACAACCCCCTACGAGCAGTACTTC.

This chain connects TRBV30 to TRBJ1-5; a possible D gene is TRBD1 (5 bases). V lost 0 bases to trimming and J lost 9 bases, with 12 bases between them. This CDR3 has 13 amino acids. CDR1 GTSNPN and CDR2 SVGIG come from the germline V gene (reference sequence). For the CDR3, the DNA is TGTGCCTGGAGTGTACAAGGGGACGCGCCCCAGCATTTT. Translation gives CAWSVQGDAPQHF.

The chain has TRBV18 and TRBJ1-1; TRBD1 matches at 9 bases. Losses at the gene ends were 3 bases for V and 4 bases for J; bases not matched to a gene: 9. The CDR3 sequence is 16 residues long. Germline V gives CDR1 KGHSH, CDR2 LQKENI. The CDR3 region is CASSPRQGGAGTEAFF. CDR3 nucleotide sequence: TGTGCCAGCTCACCGCGACAGGGGGGAGCGGGCACTGAAGCTTTCTTT.

The chain employs TRBV18 and TRBJ2-1; D possibly corresponds to TRBD1 (5 bases). V was clipped by 5 bases and J by 0 bases, with 11 bases between them. CDR1 KGHSH and CDR2 LQKENI come from the germline V gene. The length of the CDR3 is 15 residues. CDR3 sequence reads: CASSDQGNSYNEQFF. CDR3 nucleotide sequence: TGTGCCAGCTCAGATCAGGGTAACTCCTACAATGAGCAGTTCTTC.